This T cell receptor (beta chain) stems from a study of patients and donors after allogeneic stem cell transplantation. The germline V gene encodes CDR1 MDHEN and CDR2 SYDVKM. V dropped 4 bases and J dropped 2 bases, with 15 bases sitting between them. The CDR3 contains 16 residues. TCRdb used MiXCR to reprocess the RT-PCR reads, holding one entry per CDR3 protein. The data contain some 150,000 distinct CDR3 sequences, about a third of them singletons. The chain couples TRBV28 to TRBJ1-5; maybe TRBD1 (5 bases). The TCR was taken from a human donor who was either an allogeneic HSCT recipient or a stem cell or donor lymphocyte infusion donor (not recorded which). It is not recorded whose cells these are; they may come from a transplant donor. The sample was blood, either unsorted or a sorted T cell fraction (not recorded which). The CDR3: CASSSPGGIGNQPQHF. The CDR3 bases are TGTGCCAGCAGTTCCCCGGGGGGAATAGGCAATCAGCCCCAGCATTTT.